The clone carrying this T cell receptor (beta chain) appeared a single time. Its specificity is unknown. This specimen belongs to a study of T-cell reconstitution after alpha-beta-depleted transplantation in children. Study-level points and caveats: At the one-year point after transplant, T-cell counts and TCRbeta diversity were found to come mostly from T cells that had been newly produced.

Germline V gives CDR1 DFQATT, CDR2 SNEGSKA (reference sequence). The ends lost 6 bases at V and 10 bases at J; junction bases unmatched: 12. The CDR3 sequence is 14 residues long. Unique molecular identifiers were incorporated into the prepared TCRbeta library. TCRdb itself ran the PCR reads through MiXCR, one entry per CDR3 protein. The table includes just over 950,000 distinct CDR3 sequences, roughly 29% detected once. The clonotype was recovered from a boy less than two years old who had a stem cell transplant for SCID, so the T cells may come from the graft donor. The material was PBMCs, mostly from graft donor cells, obtained 360 days after TCRalphabeta/CD19-depleted stem cell transplant. This chain uses TRBV20-1 with TRBJ2-1; 10 nucleotides agree with TRBD1. This CDR3 reads CSARTDRGIGEQFF. CDR3 bases: TGCAGTGCGCGGACGGACAGGGGGATTGGAGAGCAGTTCTTC.